The 8 T cell receptor beta chains below all came from one sample that was sequenced in a study of tumor and adjacent non-tumor tissue in lung cancer. A modified ARM-PCR protocol with three rounds of nested PCR amplified TCRbeta. TCRdb ran MiXCR on the multiplex PCR reads and lists one entry per CDR3 protein. The table includes around 100,000 distinct CDR3 sequences, about 60% detected once. The template was RNA from unsorted bulk tissue. More than 3 cm separated this lung sample from the edge of the tumor. Sequenced sample: distant non-tumor lung tissue. Receptor source: a young man with non-small cell lung cancer.

This chain joins TRBV5-4 and TRBJ1-1; D unresolved. V lost 3 bases and J lost 0, with 12 bases in between. Germline lookup yields CDR1 SGHNT and CDR2 YYREEE (reference sequence). This CDR3 is 15 amino acids long. This chain's CDR3 is CASSSGGVVNTEAFF. The CDR3 coding sequence is TGTGCCAGCAGCTCGGGAGGAGTAGTGAACACTGAAGCTTTCTTT.

Worth noting for this clonotype: A much larger clone lies one base from this, so it may be a read error. Lacking the conserved final phenylalanine or tryptophan, this CDR3 likely reflects a read error. The rearrangement links TRBV7-9 to TRBJ2-3, with D unclear. The germline V gene has CDR1 SEHNR and CDR2 FQNEAQ (reference sequence). The CDR3 has 13 amino acids. V was trimmed by 10 bases and J by 6 bases, leaving 17 bases between them. Here the CDR3 DNA reads TGTGCCATCCTGGATGGGGTGGCGGATACGCAGTATATT. Its translation is CAILDGVADTQYI.

The V call is TRBV20-1, the J call TRBJ1-2, with TRBD1 as a possible D gene (6 bases). Germline CDR1 and CDR2: DFQATT and SNEGSKA (reference sequence). CDR3 size: 11 residues. The V end was cut by 5 bases, the J end by 14 bases, with 18 bases between. The CDR3 region is CSAPGGGDYTF. CDR3 coding DNA: TGCAGTGCTCCCGGGGGCGGAGACTATACCTTC.

Remarks on this clonotype: A junction end diverges from the germline sequence, so it may reflect a read error. The V and J genes are TRBV5-4 and TRBJ2-7, with D perhaps matching TRBD1 or TRBD2 (5 bases each). Germline loops: CDR1 SGHNT, CDR2 YYREEE (reference sequence). This CDR3 comprises 14 residues. The CDR3 spells CASSLAGAYYEQYF. CDR3 sequence (DNA): TGTGCCAGCAGCTTGGCCGGGGCATACTACGAGCAGTATTTC. Looking up the rest from reference TRBV5-4 and TRBJ2-7 gives the full variable domain: ETGVTQSPTHLIKTRGQQVTLRCSSQSGHNTVSWYQQALGQGPQFIFQYYREEENGRGNFPPRFSGLQFPNYSSELNVNALELDDSALYLCASSLAGAYYEQYFGPGTRLTVT.

The table lists this clonotype with many counts. The junction and the germline gene differ at one end; a read error may be behind it. The chain has TRBV11-3 and TRBJ1-1; D might be TRBD1 (6 bases). CDR1 and CDR2 (germline): SGHNT, YENEEA. The CDR3 length is 13 residues. CDR3 loop: CVSSLVRTGTAFF. In nucleotides, the CDR3 is TGTGTCAGCAGCTTAGTTCGAACAGGGACGGCTTTCTTT.

V gene TRBV20-1 combines with J gene TRBJ1-5; D may be TRBD1 (5 bases). CDR1 is DFQATT and CDR2 is SNEGSKA in the germline V gene (reference sequence). Trimming took 3 bases from V and 6 from J, leaving 15 bases between them. The length of the CDR3 is 14 residues. Written as DNA, the CDR3 is TGCAGTGCTAGGGATCGGGGGGACCTTCAGCCCCAGCATTTT. Translated: CSARDRGDLQPQHF.

The chain carries TRBV20-1 and TRBJ2-3; TRBD2 agrees at 7 bases. The length of the CDR3 is 14 residues. From germline, CDR1 is DFQATT and CDR2 SNEGSKA (reference sequence). The CDR3 nucleotides read TGCAACGCGGTAGGCGGACTAGTTCCAGATACGCAGTATTTT. It encodes CNAVGGLVPDTQYF.

The chain is built from TRBV11-3 and TRBJ2-5; 9 bases line up with TRBD2. There are 16 residues in the CDR3. J lost 8 bases, V lost 8 bases, and 18 bases had no gene match. CDR1 and CDR2 (germline): SGHNT, YENEEA. The CDR3 is CASGPGLAGEGETQYF. DNA of the CDR3: TGTGCCAGCGGCCCGGGATTAGCGGGAGAGGGAGAAACCCAGTACTTC.